This T cell receptor (beta chain) derives from a study of shared clonotypes between healthy human individuals (dated by TCRdb to 2020 to 2021). Regarding the complete study: A few men and a couple of women, aged 18 to 49 years, made up the cohort. Per donor, three plates each were used for CD4 naive and CD4 memory, two for CD8 naive, and one for CD8 memory. To estimate repertoire size and how much clonotype sharing occurs between individuals, the study deeply sequenced the blood TCR repertoires of about 5 healthy adults. To increase sequencing depth and limit assay-specific biases, TCR repertoire library preparation and sequencing were carried out by different laboratories using diverse techniques. Between about 0.8 and 9 billion PBMCs per donor were obtained by leukapheresis.

CD8 naive samples were obtained by positive selection for CCR7 among CD45RO-negative cells, yielding a CD45RA+CCR7+ population from which TemRA cells were excluded. Donors were healthy HIV-negative adults with no recently reported acute infections or vaccinations. All donors were Caucasian adults living in Nashville, Tennessee, USA. After blood collection by leukapheresis, PBMCs were isolated using Ficoll-Histopaque density gradient centrifugation and then cryopreserved in the vapor phase of liquid nitrogen. Analytical flow cytometry was used to check the purity and quantity of every magnetically sorted T cell population. Genomic DNA was isolated from each sorted fraction and quantified by UV absorbance on a Nanodrop 2000c. From a lookup of the germline V gene (reference sequence), CDR1 and CDR2 are LNHDA and SQIVND. The CDR3 holds 18 amino acids from the cysteine to the phenylalanine. Just CDR3 DNA is preserved here, 54 bases in frame from base 1. The junction carries 21 bases between V and J, which are trimmed by 3 bases and 3 bases respectively.

Broader findings and caveats from the paper: Even with the large sequencing depth, rarefaction of the sorted-subset datasets indicated that sequencing was incomplete. The genetic and exposure-history diversity represented was limited by the small number of donors. Higher generation probabilities were observed for clonotypes shared by all four sorted-subset donors than for non-shared clonotypes. Only blood was sampled, and tissue TCR repertoires likely differ from those in blood. Sharing across a handful of donors was observed for about 4.8% of naive CD4, under 4% of naive CD8, 2% to 2.5% of memory CD4, and roughly 0.4% of memory CD8 clonotypes. Based on pairwise subsampling, the degree of clonotype sharing among donors was expected to be affected by sequencing depth. Naive subsets generally had larger estimated clonotype richness than memory subsets did.

Using the deep immunoSEQ assay, TCR CDR3 regions were amplified from genomic DNA by multiplex PCR. Extracted genomic DNA from each cell subset was spread evenly across all wells of several immunoSEQ 96-well plates, with each plate serving as a replicate. For sorted subsets, around 200 ng genomic DNA, equal to about 30,000 T cell genomes, was loaded into each replicate PCR. Purified libraries were quantified with a Qubit 3.0 fluorometer, sized on a Bioanalyzer 2100, and re-quantified with the KAPA Library Quantification kit. Each immunoSEQ 96-well plate was sequenced on its own single-read 150-cycle Illumina NextSeq 550 flow cell. Turning to the authors' computational methods: Because the immunoSEQ output held only junctional sequences and lacked quality scores, the filtering could not match the filtering applied to full-length reads. To assign V/J genes and CDR3, sequences were annotated against IMGT germline references using PyIR, a Python wrapper for IgBLAST v1.9. Any read was removed if the V/J assignment was weak (E-value above 1e-6), the CDR3 was missing, or the read contained stop codons, out-of-frame junctions, or ambiguous translated residues. V3J clonotypes were defined by identical inferred V gene, J gene, and CDR3 amino acid sequence. Percentage overlap between repertoires was computed as shared unique clonotypes divided by the size of the smaller repertoire. Three approaches were used to assess repertoire richness: RTK rarefaction, the Chao1 estimator, and Recon v2.1 estimates of unobserved clonotypes. For all TCRbeta clonotypes obtained by the gDNA method from a few donors, generation probabilities were computed with OLGA. Not all clones reach the TCRdb copy of this immuneACCESS table, which keeps in-frame sequences only. Checked studies attribute under half of the gap to unresolved V genes and leave the rest unexplained. V and J calls and clone size come straight from that table; D and trimming were deduced from the DNA. The table for this sample lists about 2,100,000 clones; around 93% of them were counted only once. The ten most abundant clones make up 1.5% to 2% of the sample.

Concerning this clone: Its binding antigen is unknown. Base qualities are not recorded, but no much larger clone differs from it by a single base.

Recombination linked TRBV19 to TRBJ1-5, with the D gene not clear enough to name. The sample comprised naive CD8+ T cells from PBMCs. In the paper's terms, the cell subset or site label means: CD45RA+CCR7+. This TCR came from a man aged 18 to 29 in good health. Some clones in this sample may be carry-over from other donors' samples. This receptor has the CDR3 CASSIPLTLPGYNQPQHF. Read as DNA, the sequence is TGTGCCAGTAGTATCCCGCTTACCCTTCCGGGATACAATCAGCCCCAGCATTTT. Joined to the reference TRBV19 and TRBJ1-5 proteins, this CDR3 gives the full variable domain: DGGITQSPKYLFRKEGQNVTLSCEQNLNHDAMYWYRQDPGQGLRLIYYSQIVNDFQKGDIAEGYSVSREKKESFPLTVTSAQKNPTAFYLCASSIPLTLPGYNQPQHFGDGTRLSIL.